The clone carrying this T cell receptor (beta chain) has more than one count but fewer than ten. No antigen is known for it. This sample stems from a study of blood T cells in healthy people across ages. Findings and caveats of the study: There were more naive CD4+ cells and higher diversity in long-lived donors than in aged donors.

A second about 6 to 12 cycle PCR used barcoded and J-beta primers. TCRdb independently ran MiXCR on the 5' RACE reads; one entry per CDR3 protein. Among 1.5 million to 2 million distinct CDR3 sequences listed, over 25% were seen once. Germline V gene data show CDR1 as SGHRS and CDR2 as YFSETQ. The CDR3 has 17 amino acids. V gave up 4 bases and J gave up 0 bases; unmatched junction bases: 7. J is TRBJ2-6 and V is TRBV5-1; 7 bases line up with TRBD1. The receptor's source is a woman in her twenties or thirties in good health. What was sequenced was blood. The CDR3 coding sequence is TGCGCCAGCAGCCAAAATGCAGGGGGCTCTGGGGCCAACGTCCTGACTTTC. Residues: CASSQNAGGSGANVLTF.